The 6 T cell receptor beta chains below come from one sample, sequenced in a study of cytomegalovirus exposure and HLA in healthy donors. Vbeta (60) and Jbeta (13) primers were used in the PCR. Data came from immunoSEQ multiplex PCR; TCRdb stores just in-frame clones and leaves some out. The sample has 90,000 to 110,000 clones; 65% to 80% are singletons. The sequencing input was PBMCs. All receptors derive from a male donor in good health and CMV-seronegative.

This chain uses TRBV11-3 with TRBJ2-5; 7 nucleotides line up with TRBD1. There are 16 residues in the CDR3. Germline trimming cut 4 bases from V and 1 base from J; bases unmatched to any gene: 9. CDR1 is SGHNT and CDR2 is YENEEA in the germline V gene. The CDR3 loop is CASSYHRPGGQETQYF. Here the CDR3 DNA reads TGTGCCAGCAGCTATCACCGGCCAGGGGGCCAAGAGACCCAGTACTTC.

This clone was recorded once. The chain joins TRBV28 to TRBJ1-5, with 9 bases matching TRBD1. V was clipped by 6 bases and J by 8 bases; unmatched bases: 11. The CDR3 is made up of 15 amino acids. CDR1 and CDR2 (germline): MDHEN, SYDVKM. The CDR3 DNA sequence: TGTGCCAGCAGGGATCCCGGGACAGGGAATAAGCCCCAGCATTTT. Protein product: CASRDPGTGNKPQHF.

This rearrangement joins TRBV28 to TRBJ1-3; D is perhaps TRBD1 (6 bases). Germline values: CDR1 MDHEN, CDR2 SYDVKM. V lost 1 base and J 2 bases, leaving 12 bases between the germline ends. This CDR3 is built from 16 residues. The DNA of the CDR3 is TGTGCCAGCAGTTTATACGAAGGGGGAACTGGAAACACCATATATTTT. It translates to CASSLYEGGTGNTIYF.

The V gene is TRBV18, the J gene TRBJ2-7; maybe TRBD2 (5 bases). Trimming shortened V by 3 bases and J by 4 bases, and 10 bases separated the two germline ends. Germline loops: CDR1 KGHSH, CDR2 LQKENI. This CDR3 has 13 residues. The CDR3 sequence: CASSPHPGYEQYF. For the CDR3, the DNA is TGTGCCAGCTCACCCCACCCGGGGTACGAGCAGTACTTC.

The J gene is TRBJ2-2, the V gene TRBV7-2, with 10 bases matching TRBD2. The J segment lost 4 bases and the V segment lost 1 base, leaving 6 bases of the junction unmatched. There are 17 residues in the CDR3. Germline V CDR1 and CDR2: SGHTA, FQGNSA. The CDR3 is CASSLVPSGSATGELFF. In DNA, the CDR3 is TGTGCCAGCAGCTTAGTGCCTAGCGGGAGTGCCACCGGGGAGCTGTTTTTT.

This chain joins TRBV27 and TRBJ2-5, with D hard to call. This CDR3 has 13 residues. The germline CDR1 and CDR2 sequences are MNHEY and SMNVEV (reference sequence). V was trimmed by 5 bases and J by 2 bases, leaving 9 bases between them. CDR3 amino acids: CASSPYLQETQYF. CDR3 DNA: TGTGCCAGCAGTCCCTATCTTCAAGAGACCCAGTACTTC.